This TCR beta chain was sequenced for a study of T-cell reconstitution after alpha-beta-depleted transplantation in children. Overall study findings and caveats: Two months or so post-transplant, alpha-beta T cells reportedly derived from several hundred expanded graft clones. T-cell counts and diversity at one year post-transplant came mainly from newly produced T cells. Surviving recipient cells, namely T cells and thymic progenitors, were the source of high day-60 TCRbeta diversity in some patients.

V lost 3 bases to trimming and J lost 0 bases, with 6 bases between them. The germline V gene encodes CDR1 MNHEY and CDR2 SMNVEV (reference sequence). The length of the CDR3 is 14 residues. This clonotype was observed many times. Its antigen remains unknown. Unique molecular identifiers were used to barcode this TCRbeta library. TCRdb re-derived calls from the PCR reads in MiXCR, one entry per CDR3 protein. This table holds roughly 220,000 distinct CDR3 sequences, about 8.4% found once. The chain is built from TRBV27 and TRBJ2-1; D is unclear. The clonotype originates from a male patient under 10 years old who had a stem cell transplant for acute myeloid leukemia, so the T cells may come from the graft donor. This specimen consisted of PBMCs, mostly from graft donor cells, obtained 360 days after TCRalphabeta/CD19-depleted stem cell transplant. The CDR3 sequence is CASSFYSSYNEQFF. The CDR3 coding sequence is TGTGCCAGCAGTTTTTATAGCTCCTACAATGAGCAGTTCTTC.